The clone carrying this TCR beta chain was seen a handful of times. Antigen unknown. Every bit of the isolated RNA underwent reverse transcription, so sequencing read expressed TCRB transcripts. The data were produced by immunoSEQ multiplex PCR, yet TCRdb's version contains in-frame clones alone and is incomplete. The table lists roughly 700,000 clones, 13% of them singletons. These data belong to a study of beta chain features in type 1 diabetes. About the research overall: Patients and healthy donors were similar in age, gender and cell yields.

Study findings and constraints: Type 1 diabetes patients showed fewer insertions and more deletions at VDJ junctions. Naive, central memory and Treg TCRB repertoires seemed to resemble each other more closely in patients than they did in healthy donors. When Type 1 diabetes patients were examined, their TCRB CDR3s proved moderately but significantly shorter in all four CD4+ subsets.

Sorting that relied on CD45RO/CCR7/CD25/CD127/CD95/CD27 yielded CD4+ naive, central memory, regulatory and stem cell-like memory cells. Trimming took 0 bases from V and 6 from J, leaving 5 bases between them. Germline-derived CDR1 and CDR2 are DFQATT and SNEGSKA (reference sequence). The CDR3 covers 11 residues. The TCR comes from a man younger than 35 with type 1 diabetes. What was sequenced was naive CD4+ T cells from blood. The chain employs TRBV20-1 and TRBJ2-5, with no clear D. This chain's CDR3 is CSARDSKTQYF. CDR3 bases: TGCAGTGCTAGAGATTCGAAGACCCAGTACTTC.